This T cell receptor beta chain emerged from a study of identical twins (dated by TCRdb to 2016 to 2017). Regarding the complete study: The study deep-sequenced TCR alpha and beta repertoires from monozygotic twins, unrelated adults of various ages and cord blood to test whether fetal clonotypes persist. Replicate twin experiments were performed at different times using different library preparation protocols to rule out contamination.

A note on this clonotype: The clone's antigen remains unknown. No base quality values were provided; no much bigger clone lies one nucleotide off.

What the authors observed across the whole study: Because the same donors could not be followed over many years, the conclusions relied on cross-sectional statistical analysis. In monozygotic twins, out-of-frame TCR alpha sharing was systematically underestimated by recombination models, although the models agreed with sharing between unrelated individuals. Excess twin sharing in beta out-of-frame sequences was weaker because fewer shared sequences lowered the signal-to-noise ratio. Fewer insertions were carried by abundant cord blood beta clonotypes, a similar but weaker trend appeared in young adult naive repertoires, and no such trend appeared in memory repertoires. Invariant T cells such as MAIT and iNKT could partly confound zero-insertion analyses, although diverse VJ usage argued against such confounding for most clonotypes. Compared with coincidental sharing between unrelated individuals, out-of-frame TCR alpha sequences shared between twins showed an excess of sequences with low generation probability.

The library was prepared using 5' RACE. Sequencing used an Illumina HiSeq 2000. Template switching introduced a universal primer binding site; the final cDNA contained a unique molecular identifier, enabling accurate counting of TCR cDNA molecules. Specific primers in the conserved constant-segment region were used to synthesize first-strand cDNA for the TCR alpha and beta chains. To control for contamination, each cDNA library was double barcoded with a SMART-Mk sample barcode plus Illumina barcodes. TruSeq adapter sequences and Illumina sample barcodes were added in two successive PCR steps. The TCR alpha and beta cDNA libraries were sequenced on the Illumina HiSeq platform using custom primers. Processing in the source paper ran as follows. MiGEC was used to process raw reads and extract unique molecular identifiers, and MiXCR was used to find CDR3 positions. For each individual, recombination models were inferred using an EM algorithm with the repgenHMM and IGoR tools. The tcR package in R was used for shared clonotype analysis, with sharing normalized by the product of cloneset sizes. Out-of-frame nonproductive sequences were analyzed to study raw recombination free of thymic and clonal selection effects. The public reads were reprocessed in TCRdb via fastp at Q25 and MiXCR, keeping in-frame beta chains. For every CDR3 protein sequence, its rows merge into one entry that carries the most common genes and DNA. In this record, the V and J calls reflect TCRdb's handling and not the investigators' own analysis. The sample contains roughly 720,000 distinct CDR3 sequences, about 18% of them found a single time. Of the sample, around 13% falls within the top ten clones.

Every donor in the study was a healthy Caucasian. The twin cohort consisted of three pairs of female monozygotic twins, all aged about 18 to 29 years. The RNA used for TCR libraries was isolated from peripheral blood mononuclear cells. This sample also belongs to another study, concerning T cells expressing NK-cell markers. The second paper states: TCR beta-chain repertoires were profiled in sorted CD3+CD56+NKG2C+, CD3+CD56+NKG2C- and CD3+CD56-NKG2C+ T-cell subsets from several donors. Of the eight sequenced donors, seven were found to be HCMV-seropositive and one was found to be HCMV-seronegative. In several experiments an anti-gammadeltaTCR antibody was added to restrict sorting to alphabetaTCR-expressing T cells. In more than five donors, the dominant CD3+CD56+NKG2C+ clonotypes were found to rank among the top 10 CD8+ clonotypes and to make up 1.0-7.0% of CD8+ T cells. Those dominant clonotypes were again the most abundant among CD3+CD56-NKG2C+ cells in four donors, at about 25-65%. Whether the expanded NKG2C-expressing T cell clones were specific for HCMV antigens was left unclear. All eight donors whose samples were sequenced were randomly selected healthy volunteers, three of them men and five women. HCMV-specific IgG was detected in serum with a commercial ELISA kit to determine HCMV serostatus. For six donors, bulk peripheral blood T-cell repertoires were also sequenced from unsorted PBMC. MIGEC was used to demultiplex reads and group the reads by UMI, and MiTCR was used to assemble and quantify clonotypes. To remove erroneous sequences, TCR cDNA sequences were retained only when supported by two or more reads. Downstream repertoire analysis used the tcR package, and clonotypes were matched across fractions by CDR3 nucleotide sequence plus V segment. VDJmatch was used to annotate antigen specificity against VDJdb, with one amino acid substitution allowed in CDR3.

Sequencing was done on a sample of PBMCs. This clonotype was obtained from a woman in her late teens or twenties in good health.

The CDR3 loop reads CATSGANTGELFF. The DNA reads TGTGCTACTAGCGGCGCGAACACCGGGGAGCTGTTTTTT. The chain links TRBV5-5 with TRBJ2-2; TRBD2 lines up with 8 middle nucleotides. In the germline V gene (reference sequence), CDR1 corresponds to SGHKS and CDR2 to YYEKEE. There are 13 amino acids in the CDR3, from cysteine to phenylalanine inclusive. Only CDR3 DNA is held: 39 bases, read in frame from base 1.